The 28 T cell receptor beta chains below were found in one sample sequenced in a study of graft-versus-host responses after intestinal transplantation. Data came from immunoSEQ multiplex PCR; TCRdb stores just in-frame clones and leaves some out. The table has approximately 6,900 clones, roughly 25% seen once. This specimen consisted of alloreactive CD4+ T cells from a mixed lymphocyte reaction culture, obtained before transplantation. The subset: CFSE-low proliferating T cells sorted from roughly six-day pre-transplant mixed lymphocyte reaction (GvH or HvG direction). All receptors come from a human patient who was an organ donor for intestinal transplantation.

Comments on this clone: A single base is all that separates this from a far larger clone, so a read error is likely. The CDR3 sequence is CASSQGLSYEQYF. The CDR3 DNA reads TGTGCCAGCAGCCAAGGACTTTCCTACGAGCAGTACTTC. The chain uses TRBV4-2 and TRBJ2-7; D gene unclear. Trimming took off 1 base at V and 1 base at J, with 5 bases between the two ends. The CDR3 length is 13 residues. Germline CDR1 reads LGHNA; CDR2 reads YNFKEQ.

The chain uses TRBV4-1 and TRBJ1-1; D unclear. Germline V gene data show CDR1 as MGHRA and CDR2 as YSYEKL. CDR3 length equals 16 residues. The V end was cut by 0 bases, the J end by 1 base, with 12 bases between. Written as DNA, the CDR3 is TGCGCCAGCAGCCAAGATTTGGGCGTGGGGAACACTGAAGCTTTCTTT. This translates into CASSQDLGVGNTEAFF.

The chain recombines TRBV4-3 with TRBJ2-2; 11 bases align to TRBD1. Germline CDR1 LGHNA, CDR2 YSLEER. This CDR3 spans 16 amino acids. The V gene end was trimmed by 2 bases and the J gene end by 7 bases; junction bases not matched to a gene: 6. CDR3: CASSQSGQGVVGELFF. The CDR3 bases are TGCGCCAGCAGCCAATCGGGACAGGGGGTTGTCGGGGAGCTGTTTTTT.

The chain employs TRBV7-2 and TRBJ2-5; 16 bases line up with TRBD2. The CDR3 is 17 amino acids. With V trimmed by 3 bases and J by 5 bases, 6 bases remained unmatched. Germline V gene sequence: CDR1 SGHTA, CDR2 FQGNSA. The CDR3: CASSLGTSGRAWETQYF. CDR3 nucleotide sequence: TGTGCCAGCAGCTTGGGGACTAGCGGGAGGGCCTGGGAGACCCAGTACTTC. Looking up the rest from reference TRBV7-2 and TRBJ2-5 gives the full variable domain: GAGVSQSPSNKVTEKGKDVELRCDPISGHTALYWYRQSLGQGLEFLIYFQGNSAPDKSGLPSDRFSAERTGGSVSTLTIQRTQQEDSAVYLCASSLGTSGRAWETQYFGPGTRLLVL.

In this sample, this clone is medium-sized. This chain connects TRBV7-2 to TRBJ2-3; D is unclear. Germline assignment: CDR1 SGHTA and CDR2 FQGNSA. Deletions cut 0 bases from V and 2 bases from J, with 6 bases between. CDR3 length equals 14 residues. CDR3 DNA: TGTGCCAGCAGCTTAGCGGCCTTCACAGATACGCAGTATTTT. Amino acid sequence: CASSLAAFTDTQYF.

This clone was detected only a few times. CDR3 bases: TGTGCCAGCAGGGGTCAGCCCCAGCATTTT. This sequence encodes CASRGQPQHF. This chain uses TRBV7-2 with TRBJ1-5; D not resolved. Germline V gene sequence: CDR1 SGHTA, CDR2 FQGNSA. CDR3 length equals 10 residues. The ends were cut back, 6 bases at V and 6 bases at J, with 3 bases in the middle.

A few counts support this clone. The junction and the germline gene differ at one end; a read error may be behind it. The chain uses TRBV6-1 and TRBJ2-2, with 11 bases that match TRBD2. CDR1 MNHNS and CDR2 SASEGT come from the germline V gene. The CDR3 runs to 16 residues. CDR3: CAISEGLAGGAGELFF. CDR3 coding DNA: TGTGCCATCAGTGAAGGCCTAGCGGGAGGCGCCGGGGAGCTGTTTTTT.

The CDR3 loop is CASSPQNTEAFF. The CDR3 DNA reads as TGTGCCAGCTCACCCCAAAACACTGAAGCTTTCTTT. The chain couples TRBV18 to TRBJ1-1, with D hard to call. The CDR3 length is 12 residues. Trimming stripped 3 bases from V and 2 bases from J, with 4 bases between. CDR1 and CDR2 from the germline V gene are KGHSH and LQKENI. The whole variable domain, filled in from reference TRBV18 and TRBJ1-1, reads NAGVMQNPRHLVRRRGQEARLRCSPMKGHSHVYWYRQLPEEGLKFMVYLQKENIIDESGMPKERFSAEFPKEGPSILRIQQVVRGDSAAYFCASSPQNTEAFFGQGTRLTVV.

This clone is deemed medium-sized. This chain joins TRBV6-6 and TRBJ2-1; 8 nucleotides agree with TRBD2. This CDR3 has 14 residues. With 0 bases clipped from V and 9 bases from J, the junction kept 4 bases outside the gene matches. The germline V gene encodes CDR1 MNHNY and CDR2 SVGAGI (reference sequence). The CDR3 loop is CASSYSSGSSEQFF. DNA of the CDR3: TGTGCCAGCAGTTACTCAAGCGGGAGTAGTGAGCAGTTCTTC.

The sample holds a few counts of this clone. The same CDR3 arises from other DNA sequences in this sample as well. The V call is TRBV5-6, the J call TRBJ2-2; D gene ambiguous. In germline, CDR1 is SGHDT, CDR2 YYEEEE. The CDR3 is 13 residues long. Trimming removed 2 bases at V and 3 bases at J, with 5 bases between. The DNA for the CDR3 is TGTGCCAGCAGCTTCGTGGACACCGGGGAGCTGTTTTTT. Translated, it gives CASSFVDTGELFF. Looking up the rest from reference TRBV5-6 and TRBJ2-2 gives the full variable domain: DAGVTQSPTHLIKTRGQQVTLRCSPKSGHDTVSWYQQALGQGPQFIFQYYEEEERQRGNFPDRFSGHQFPNYSSELNVNALLLGDSALYLCASSFVDTGELFFGEGSRLTVL.

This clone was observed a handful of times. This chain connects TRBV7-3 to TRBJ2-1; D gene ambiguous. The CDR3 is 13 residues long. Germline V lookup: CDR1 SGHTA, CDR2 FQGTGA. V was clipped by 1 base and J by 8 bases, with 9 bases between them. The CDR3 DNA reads TGTGCCAGCAGCTTAATGGTTGGGTATGAGCAGTTCTTC. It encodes CASSLMVGYEQFF.

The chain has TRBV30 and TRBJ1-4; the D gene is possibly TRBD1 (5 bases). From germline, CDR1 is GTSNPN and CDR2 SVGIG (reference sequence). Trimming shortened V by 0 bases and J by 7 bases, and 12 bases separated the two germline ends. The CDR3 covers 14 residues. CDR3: CAWSVRRGSEKLFF. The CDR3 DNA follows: TGTGCCTGGAGTGTACGAAGGGGAAGTGAAAAACTGTTTTTT.

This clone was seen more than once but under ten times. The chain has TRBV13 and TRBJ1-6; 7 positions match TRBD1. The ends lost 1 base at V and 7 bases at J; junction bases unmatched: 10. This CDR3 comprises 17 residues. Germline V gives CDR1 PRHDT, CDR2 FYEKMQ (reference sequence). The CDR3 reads CASSLALFGRGNSPLHF. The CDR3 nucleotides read TGTGCCAGCAGCTTAGCTCTCTTCGGCAGGGGGAATTCACCCCTCCACTTT.

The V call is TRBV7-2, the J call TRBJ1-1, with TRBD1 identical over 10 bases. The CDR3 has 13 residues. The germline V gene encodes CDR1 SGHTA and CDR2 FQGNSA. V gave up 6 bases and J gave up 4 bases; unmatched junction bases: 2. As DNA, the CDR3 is TGTGCCAGCAGTCGGACAGGGGGCACTGAAGCTTTCTTT. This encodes CASSRTGGTEAFF.

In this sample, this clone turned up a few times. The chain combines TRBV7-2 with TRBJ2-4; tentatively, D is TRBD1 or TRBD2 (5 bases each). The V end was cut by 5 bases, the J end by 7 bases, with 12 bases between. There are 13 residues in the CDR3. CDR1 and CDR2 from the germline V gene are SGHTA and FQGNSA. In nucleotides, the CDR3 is TGTGCCAGCAGCCGGGACCTGGGGAACATTCAGTACTTC. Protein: CASSRDLGNIQYF.

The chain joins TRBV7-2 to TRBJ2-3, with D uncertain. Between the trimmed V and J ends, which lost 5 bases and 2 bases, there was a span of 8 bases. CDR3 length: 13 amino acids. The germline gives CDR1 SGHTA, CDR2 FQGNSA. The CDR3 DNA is TGTGCCAGCAGCACTTCGGACACAGATACGCAGTATTTT. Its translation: CASSTSDTDTQYF. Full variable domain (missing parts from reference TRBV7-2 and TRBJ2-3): GAGVSQSPSNKVTEKGKDVELRCDPISGHTALYWYRQSLGQGLEFLIYFQGNSAPDKSGLPSDRFSAERTGGSVSTLTIQRTQQEDSAVYLCASSTSDTDTQYFGPGTRLTVL.

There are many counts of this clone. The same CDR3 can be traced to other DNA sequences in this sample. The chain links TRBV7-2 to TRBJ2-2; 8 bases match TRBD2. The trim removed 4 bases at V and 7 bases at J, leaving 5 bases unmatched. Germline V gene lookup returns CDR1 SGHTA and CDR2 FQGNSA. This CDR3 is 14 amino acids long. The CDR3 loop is CASSYGGVGGELFF. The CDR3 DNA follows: TGTGCCAGCAGCTACGGGGGGGTTGGCGGGGAGCTGTTTTTT.

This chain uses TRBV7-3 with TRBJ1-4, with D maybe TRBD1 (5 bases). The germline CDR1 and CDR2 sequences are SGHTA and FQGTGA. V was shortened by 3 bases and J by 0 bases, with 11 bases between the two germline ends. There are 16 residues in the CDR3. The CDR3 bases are TGTGCCAGCAGCTTTCGCCGACAGACAACTAATGAAAAACTGTTTTTT. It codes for CASSFRRQTTNEKLFF.

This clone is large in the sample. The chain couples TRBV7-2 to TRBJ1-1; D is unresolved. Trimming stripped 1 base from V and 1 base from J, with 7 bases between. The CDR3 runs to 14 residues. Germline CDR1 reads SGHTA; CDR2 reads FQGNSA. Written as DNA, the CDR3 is TGTGCCAGCAGCTTAGTAGCGAGGAACACTGAAGCTTTCTTT. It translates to CASSLVARNTEAFF.

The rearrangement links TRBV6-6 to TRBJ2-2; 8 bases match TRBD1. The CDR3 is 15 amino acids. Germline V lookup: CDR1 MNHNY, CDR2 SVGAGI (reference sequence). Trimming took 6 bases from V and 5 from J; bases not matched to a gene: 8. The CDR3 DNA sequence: TGTGCCAGCAGGACGCAGGGGGCGGGAACCGGGGAGCTGTTTTTT. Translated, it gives CASRTQGAGTGELFF.

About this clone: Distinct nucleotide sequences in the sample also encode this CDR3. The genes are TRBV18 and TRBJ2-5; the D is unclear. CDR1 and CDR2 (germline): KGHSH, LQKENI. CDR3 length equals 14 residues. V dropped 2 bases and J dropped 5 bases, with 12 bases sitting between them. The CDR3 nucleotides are TGTGCCAGCTCACCAAGAGGCAGCACGGAGACCCAGTACTTC. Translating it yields CASSPRGSTETQYF.

This chain's CDR3 is CASSPIWRLTSDEQFF. CDR3 bases: TGTGCCAGCTCACCAATTTGGAGGCTAACCTCGGATGAGCAGTTCTTC. The chain uses TRBV18 and TRBJ2-1, with D possibly TRBD2 on 5 matching bases. The V gene lost 2 bases and the J gene lost 8 bases, with 19 bases spanning the gap. This CDR3 is built from 16 residues. The germline gives CDR1 KGHSH, CDR2 LQKENI. Together with reference TRBV18 and TRBJ2-1, the CDR3 gives the full variable domain: NAGVMQNPRHLVRRRGQEARLRCSPMKGHSHVYWYRQLPEEGLKFMVYLQKENIIDESGMPKERFSAEFPKEGPSILRIQQVVRGDSAAYFCASSPIWRLTSDEQFFGPGTRLTVL.

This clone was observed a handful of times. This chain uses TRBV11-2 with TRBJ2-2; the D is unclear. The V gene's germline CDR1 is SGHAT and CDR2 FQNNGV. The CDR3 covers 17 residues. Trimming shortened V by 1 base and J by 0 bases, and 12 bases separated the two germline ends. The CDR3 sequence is CASSLGWGTSNTGELFF. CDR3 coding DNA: TGTGCCAGCAGCTTAGGATGGGGAACCTCGAACACCGGGGAGCTGTTTTTT.

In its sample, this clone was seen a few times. CDR3 nucleotide sequence: TGTGCCAGCAGTCGCGGACTATTCTACGAGCAGTACTTC. Protein: CASSRGLFYEQYF. The chain carries TRBV7-9 and TRBJ2-7; D might be TRBD2 (6 bases). The CDR3 consists of 13 residues. CDR1 is SEHNR and CDR2 is FQNEAQ in the germline V gene (reference sequence). The ends were cut back, 6 bases at V and 3 bases at J, with 12 bases in the middle.

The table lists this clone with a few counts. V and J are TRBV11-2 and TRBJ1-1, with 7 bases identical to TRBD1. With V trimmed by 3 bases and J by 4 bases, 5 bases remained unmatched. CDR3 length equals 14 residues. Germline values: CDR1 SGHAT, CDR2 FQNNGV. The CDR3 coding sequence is TGTGCCAGCAGCTTCGCGACAGGGTCCACTGAAGCTTTCTTT. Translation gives CASSFATGSTEAFF.

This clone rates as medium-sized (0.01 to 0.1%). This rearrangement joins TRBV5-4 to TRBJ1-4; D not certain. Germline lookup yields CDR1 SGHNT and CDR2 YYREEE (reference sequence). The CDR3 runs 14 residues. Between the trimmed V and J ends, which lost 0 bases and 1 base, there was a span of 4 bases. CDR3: CASSLDRTNEKLFF. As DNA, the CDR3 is TGTGCCAGCAGCTTGGACAGAACTAATGAAAAACTGTTTTTT.

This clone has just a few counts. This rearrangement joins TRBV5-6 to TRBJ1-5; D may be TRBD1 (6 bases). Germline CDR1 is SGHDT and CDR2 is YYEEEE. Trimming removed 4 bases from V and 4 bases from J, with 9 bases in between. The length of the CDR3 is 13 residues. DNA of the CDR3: TGTGCCAGCAGCCGAGGGGGGAATCAGCCCCAGCATTTT. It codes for CASSRGGNQPQHF.

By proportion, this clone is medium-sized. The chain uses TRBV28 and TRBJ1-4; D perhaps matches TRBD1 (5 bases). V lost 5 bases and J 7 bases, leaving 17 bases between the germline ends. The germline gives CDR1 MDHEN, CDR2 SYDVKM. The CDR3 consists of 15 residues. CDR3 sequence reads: CASSPQGGRGEKLFF. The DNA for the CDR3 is TGTGCCAGCAGTCCCCAGGGAGGACGGGGTGAAAAACTGTTTTTT.